One and the same sample provided the 20 T cell receptor beta chains below, sequenced in a study of T-cell reconstitution after alpha-beta-depleted transplantation in children. Unique molecular identifiers were incorporated into the prepared TCRbeta library. Via MiXCR, TCRdb re-called the PCR reads, giving one row per CDR3 protein. The repertoire has under 400,000 distinct CDR3 sequences, approximately 23% of them found once; the top ten carry approximately 11%. The material was PBMCs, mostly from graft donor cells, obtained 180 days after TCRalphabeta/CD19-depleted stem cell transplant. Every receptor here comes from a male patient under 18 who had a stem cell transplant for acute lymphoblastic leukemia, so the T cells may come from the graft donor.

The genes are TRBV12-3 or TRBV12-4 and TRBJ2-3; D call uncertain. This CDR3 is built from 11 residues. V was trimmed by 6 bases and J by 6 bases, leaving 7 bases between them. CDR3 nucleotides: TGTGCCAGCAGGACGGTTGATACGCAGTATTTT. This codes for CASRTVDTQYF.

This clonotype was counted a few times. This chain uses TRBV4-2 with TRBJ2-7; 7 bases are a match to TRBD2. Germline CDR1 LGHNA, CDR2 YNFKEQ. The CDR3 has 10 amino acids. The CDR3 reads CASSLTREGV. In nucleotides, the CDR3 is TGTGCCAGCAGCCTAACTAGGGAGGGGGTC.

The table lists this clonotype with a few counts. The chain is built from TRBV29-1 and TRBJ2-1; 14 bases line up with TRBD2. Germline values: CDR1 SQVTM, CDR2 ANQGSEA. This CDR3 spans 16 amino acids. The V segment lost 6 bases and the J segment 4 bases; nucleotides outside the gene matches: 8. Written as DNA, the CDR3 is TGCAGCGTCAAAGGGACTAGCGGGAGAACTTACAATGAGCAGTTCTTC. It specifies CSVKGTSGRTYNEQFF.

This CDR3 is CSVEKRGALLDTQYF. The DNA of the CDR3 is TGCAGCGTTGAGAAGCGGGGCGCGCTCCTTGATACGCAGTATTTT. This sequence joins TRBV29-1 and TRBJ2-3, with 7 nucleotides matching TRBD2. Trimming cost V 3 bases and J 6 bases; bases outside gene matches: 12. The length of the CDR3 is 15 residues. Per germline, CDR1 SQVTM and CDR2 ANQGSEA.

V is TRBV29-1 and J is TRBJ2-3; TRBD2 matches 8 bases. The junction had 7 bases not matched to a gene; V was cut back by 2 bases and J by 3 bases. The CDR3 has 15 residues. Germline V gene sequence: CDR1 SQVTM, CDR2 ANQGSEA. This CDR3 is CSVEPRTSMTDTQYF. The CDR3 coding sequence is TGCAGCGTTGAACCCCGGACTAGCATGACAGATACGCAGTATTTT.

This clonotype appeared a few times. The chain joins TRBV20-1 to TRBJ1-6; 10 nucleotides match TRBD1. This CDR3 spans 15 amino acids. V lost 2 bases to trimming and J lost 10 bases; unmatched junction nucleotides: 8. CDR1 DFQATT and CDR2 SNEGSKA come from the germline V gene (reference sequence). The chain's CDR3 is CSARNPRQGASPLHF. The CDR3 region has the DNA TGCAGTGCTAGAAACCCCAGACAGGGGGCCTCACCCCTCCACTTT.

The chain joins TRBV20-1 to TRBJ2-7; D possibly corresponds to TRBD1 (6 bases). The V and J ends lost 4 bases and 4 bases respectively, with 11 bases between them. Germline V CDR1 and CDR2: DFQATT, SNEGSKA (reference sequence). CDR3 length: 12 residues. The CDR3 sequence is CSAIRGRYEQYF. In nucleotides, the CDR3 is TGCAGTGCTATCAGGGGAAGATACGAGCAGTACTTC.

This clonotype turned up a few times. The CDR3 DNA sequence: TGTGCCAGCAGCGGGAGGGGCACCGGGGAGCTGTTTTTT. It translates to CASSGRGTGELFF. The chain has TRBV11-3 and TRBJ2-2, with 7 positions matching TRBD2. The CDR3 covers 13 residues. The V segment lost 5 bases and the J segment 4 bases; nucleotides outside the gene matches: 1. Germline V gene lookup returns CDR1 SGHNT and CDR2 YENEEA.

The chain carries TRBV7-9 and TRBJ2-2; D is perhaps TRBD1 or TRBD2 (6 bases each). The V end was cut by 4 bases, the J end by 2 bases, with 11 bases between. The CDR3 has 15 residues. Germline V gene lookup returns CDR1 SEHNR and CDR2 FQNEAQ (reference sequence). For the CDR3, the DNA is TGTGCCAGCAGCTCCAGGGGACTCAACACCGGGGAGCTGTTTTTT. Translation gives CASSSRGLNTGELFF.

The rearrangement uses TRBV20-1 and TRBJ2-6, with D uncertain. V was shortened by 3 bases and J by 0 bases, with 12 bases between the two germline ends. This CDR3 is 16 amino acids long. The germline V gene encodes CDR1 DFQATT and CDR2 SNEGSKA (reference sequence). The CDR3 sequence is CSASKRHSSGANVLTF. DNA of the CDR3: TGCAGTGCTAGTAAGCGACACAGCTCTGGGGCCAACGTCCTGACTTTC.

The chain employs TRBV2 and TRBJ2-2; D remains ambiguous. V was cut by 8 bases and J by 4 bases, with 17 bases left in between. The CDR3 is made up of 15 amino acids. Germline values: CDR1 SNHLY, CDR2 FYNNEI. CDR3 loop: CASGVPMSVTGELFF. Here the CDR3 DNA reads TGTGCCAGCGGAGTCCCAATGTCGGTCACCGGGGAGCTGTTTTTT. The variable domain in full, completed from reference TRBV2 and TRBJ2-2, reads EPEVTQTPSHQVTQMGQEVILRCVPISNHLYFYWYRQILGQKVEFLVSFYNNEISEKSEIFDDQFSVERPDGSNFTLKIRSTKLEDSAMYFCASGVPMSVTGELFFGEGSRLTVL.

This sequence joins TRBV11-2 and TRBJ2-1, with D perhaps assigned TRBD1 or TRBD2 (6 bases each). Germline assignment: CDR1 SGHAT and CDR2 FQNNGV. This CDR3 contains 15 residues. V was pared by 0 bases and J by 7 bases, with 13 bases between. CDR3 amino acids: CASSLDRVGGNEQFF. In DNA form, the CDR3 reads TGTGCCAGCAGCTTAGACAGGGTAGGGGGGAATGAGCAGTTCTTC.

This clonotype was counted between two and nine times. The chain is built from TRBV5-1 and TRBJ2-5; 9 nucleotides align to TRBD2. Germline V CDR1 and CDR2: SGHRS, YFSETQ. V trimming: 0 bases; J trimming: 1 base; junction bases outside the gene matches: 4. This CDR3 is 16 amino acids long. In nucleotides, the CDR3 is TGCGCCAGCAGCTTGGTGGGAGCGGGGGGCCAAGAGACCCAGTACTTC. Translation gives CASSLVGAGGQETQYF.

V is TRBV15 and J is TRBJ2-5, with 10 positions matching TRBD1. V lost 4 bases, J lost 5 bases, and 16 bases stayed unmatched. CDR1 and CDR2 (germline): LNHNV, YYDKDF (reference sequence). The CDR3 has 18 residues. The CDR3 region is CATSKRWGQGKIQETQYF. CDR3 sequence (DNA): TGTGCCACCAGCAAGAGATGGGGACAGGGGAAGATACAGGAGACCCAGTACTTC.

This chain uses TRBV4-1 with TRBJ1-1; the D is unclear. The germline V gene encodes CDR1 MGHRA and CDR2 YSYEKL. The CDR3 covers 15 residues. Trimming left V 0 bases short and J 2 bases short, with 10 bases between. The CDR3 protein is CASSQDVRLNTEAFF. The DNA for the CDR3 is TGCGCCAGCAGCCAAGACGTCAGACTTAACACTGAAGCTTTCTTT.

The rearrangement uses TRBV7-9 and TRBJ1-1; D not certain. V dropped 5 bases and J dropped 0 bases, with 7 bases sitting between them. Germline V lookup: CDR1 SEHNR, CDR2 FQNEAQ (reference sequence). The CDR3 runs 13 residues. The CDR3 reads CASSQRMNTEAFF. In DNA, the CDR3 is TGTGCCAGCAGCCAACGTATGAACACTGAAGCTTTCTTT.

V gene TRBV5-1 combines with J gene TRBJ1-5; 8 bases map to TRBD1. The CDR3 is 15 residues long. The junction had 5 bases not matched to a gene; V was cut back by 2 bases and J by 4 bases. Germline V gives CDR1 SGHRS, CDR2 YFSETQ. CDR3 coding DNA: TGCGCCAGCAGCTTAGACAGGGGACTGAATCAGCCCCAGCATTTT. This translates into CASSLDRGLNQPQHF.

This clonotype turned up a few times. This chain uses TRBV29-1 with TRBJ2-7, with D possibly being TRBD1 or TRBD2 (6 bases each). The CDR3 runs 13 residues. V was shortened by 3 bases and J by 1 base, with 10 bases between the two germline ends. Germline V gene data show CDR1 as SQVTM and CDR2 as ANQGSEA. The CDR3 DNA follows: TGCAGCGTTGAGGGAGGACAGTCCTACGAGCAGTACTTC. Residues: CSVEGGQSYEQYF.

This clonotype occurred a few times. CDR3 in DNA: TGTGCCAGCACCGGTTACAATGAGCAGTTCTTC. Translating gives CASTGYNEQFF. V gene TRBV12-3 or TRBV12-4 combines with J gene TRBJ2-1, with unresolved D. V shed 7 bases and J shed 4 bases, with 5 bases lying between them. There are 11 residues in the CDR3.

This chain connects TRBV7-9 to TRBJ2-7; TRBD1 agrees at 7 bases. V gave up 1 base and J gave up 3 bases; unmatched junction bases: 6. Germline lookup yields CDR1 SEHNR and CDR2 FQNEAQ (reference sequence). This CDR3 has 15 residues. CDR3 bases: TGTGCCAGCAGCTTAGTGTCAGGGGGTGACTACGAGCAGTACTTC. This gives the protein CASSLVSGGDYEQYF.